These 17 T cell receptor beta chains were sequenced from one sample in a study of neurological immune-mediated disorders. A single record per CDR3 protein comes from TCRdb applying MiXCR to the 5' RACE reads. The sample consists of some 30,000 distinct CDR3 sequences, around 20% of them appearing once. Sequencing was done on a sample of PBMCs. These receptors were obtained from a woman aged 60-75 years in good health.

The V call is TRBV3-1, the J call TRBJ2-5; the D gene is possibly TRBD1 (6 bases). The germline gives CDR1 LGHDT, CDR2 YNNKEL (reference sequence). V lost 4 bases to trimming and J lost 1 base, with 25 bases between them. This CDR3 contains 19 residues. Written as DNA, the CDR3 is TGTGCCAGCAGCCGTAGACCGCCTCTCTCCCAGGGGTCCCAAGAGACCCAGTACTTC. Translation gives CASSRRPPLSQGSQETQYF.

Comment on this clonotype: One end of the junction fails to match germline, which may point to a read error. The V call is TRBV5-1, the J call TRBJ2-5; 8 bases are a match to TRBD2. The CDR3 is 17 residues long. The germline V gene encodes CDR1 SGHRS and CDR2 YFSETQ. CDR3 region: CASGRWTSSLGQETQYF. The CDR3, as DNA: TGTGCCAGCGGCAGGTGGACTAGCAGCCTGGGCCAAGAGACCCAGTACTTC. Full variable domain (rest looked up from reference TRBV5-1 and TRBJ2-5): KAGVTQTPRYLIKTRGQQVTLSCSPISGHRSVSWYQQTPGQGLQFLFEYFSETQRNKGNFPGRFSGRQFSNSRSEMNVSTLELGDSALYLCASGRWTSSLGQETQYFGPGTRLLVL.

This clonotype was counted at least ten times. The chain carries TRBV6-2 or TRBV6-3 and TRBJ1-6; 11 positions agree with TRBD1. Trimming at V came to 7 bases and at J to 10 bases, leaving 15 bases not matched to a gene. The CDR3 spans 17 residues. Germline loops: CDR1 MNHEY, CDR2 SVGEGT. The CDR3 loop reads CASTAGTGGRVASPLHF. DNA for the CDR3: TGTGCCAGCACCGCTGGGACAGGGGGTCGGGTAGCATCACCCCTCCACTTT.

This clonotype was seen at least ten times. This chain links TRBV5-1 with TRBJ2-5, with D tentatively TRBD2 (5 bases). Between the trimmed V and J ends, which lost 7 bases and 5 bases, there was a span of 15 bases. This CDR3 has 13 amino acids. The V gene's germline CDR1 is SGHRS and CDR2 YFSETQ. The CDR3 region is CASCVERRETQYF. The CDR3 coding sequence is TGCGCCAGCTGCGTCGAACGGAGGGAGACCCAGTACTTC.

This clonotype was counted ten times or more. The V and J genes are TRBV20-1 and TRBJ2-3; TRBD2 matches at 7 bases. The CDR3 covers 13 residues. J lost 6 bases, V lost 5 bases, and 8 bases had no gene match. Germline values: CDR1 DFQATT, CDR2 SNEGSKA (reference sequence). DNA of the CDR3: TGCAGTGCTCGGATAGCGGGTTTCGATACGCAGTATTTT. It yields the protein CSARIAGFDTQYF.

This clonotype was recorded many times. V and J are TRBV20-1 and TRBJ2-3; TRBD2 might be the D (5 bases). Germline V lookup: CDR1 DFQATT, CDR2 SNEGSKA (reference sequence). Trimming took off 0 bases at V and 2 bases at J, with 15 bases between the two ends. The CDR3 totals 16 residues. DNA of the CDR3: TGCAGTGCTAGAGATCTAGACACGGGGAACACAGATACGCAGTATTTT. It yields the protein CSARDLDTGNTDTQYF.

A remark on this clonotype: A read error may be the cause here, since a much bigger clone is one base away. The conserved phenylalanine or tryptophan is not found at the CDR3 terminus, so this likely reflects a read error. J is TRBJ1-1 and V is TRBV27; D remains unclear. Germline V gives CDR1 MNHEY, CDR2 SMNVEV (reference sequence). The CDR3 totals 13 residues. Trimming stripped 2 bases from V and 1 base from J, with 5 bases between. This chain's CDR3 is CASSLGGNTEAFS. CDR3 nucleotide sequence: TGTGCCAGCAGTTTAGGAGGGAACACTGAAGCTTTCTCT.

This clonotype was seen at least ten times. This chain uses TRBV2 with TRBJ2-1; TRBD1 matches at 8 bases. In germline, CDR1 is SNHLY, CDR2 FYNNEI. The CDR3 covers 14 residues. V lost 10 bases to trimming and J lost 5 bases; unmatched junction nucleotides: 10. For the CDR3, the DNA is TGTGCCACCGCGCCTTGGACAGGGCACAATGAGCAGTTCTTC. It yields the protein CATAPWTGHNEQFF. The variable domain in full, with the rest retrieved from reference TRBV2 and TRBJ2-1, is EPEVTQTPSHQVTQMGQEVILRCVPISNHLYFYWYRQILGQKVEFLVSFYNNEISEKSEIFDDQFSVERPDGSNFTLKIRSTKLEDSAMYFCATAPWTGHNEQFFGPGTRLTVL.

This clonotype appeared many times. This chain links TRBV6-5 with TRBJ1-2; 11 bases are a match to TRBD1. CDR1 MNHEY and CDR2 SVGAGI come from the germline V gene. After removal of 4 bases from V and 6 bases from J, the junction contained 10 bases not matched to a gene. The CDR3 contains 16 residues. This chain's CDR3 is CASSFKGQGARDGYTF. The CDR3 DNA follows: TGTGCCAGCAGTTTTAAAGGACAGGGGGCTCGGGATGGCTACACCTTC.

This clonotype has a count of ten or more. The chain recombines TRBV7-2 with TRBJ2-1; 10 nucleotides line up with TRBD2. Germline CDR1 reads SGHTA; CDR2 reads FQGNSA. This CDR3 spans 16 amino acids. With V trimmed by 2 bases and J by 10 bases, 11 bases remained unmatched. The CDR3 protein is CASSLTLAGVGVEQFF. For the CDR3, the DNA is TGTGCCAGCAGCTTAACGCTAGCGGGAGTTGGAGTCGAGCAGTTCTTC.

This clonotype was found many times. This chain uses TRBV7-2 with TRBJ2-5, with a tentative D call TRBD2 (6 bases). The CDR3 totals 19 residues. Germline V lookup: CDR1 SGHTA, CDR2 FQGNSA. The V end lost 2 bases, the J end lost 5 bases, and 27 bases lay between the germline ends. CDR3 in amino acids: CASSLFPRPGGTFTETQYF. The CDR3 DNA follows: TGTGCCAGCAGCTTATTCCCGCGACCGGGCGGGACTTTCACGGAGACCCAGTACTTC.

V usage is TRBV6-5 and J usage is TRBJ2-3; D might be TRBD1 (6 bases). The germline V gene encodes CDR1 MNHEY and CDR2 SVGAGI. The V end was cut by 2 bases, the J end by 4 bases, with 10 bases between. The CDR3 extends over 14 amino acids. CDR3 in amino acids: CASSYIQGSDTQYF. CDR3 nucleotides: TGTGCCAGCAGTTACATACAGGGATCAGATACGCAGTATTTT.

Many counts were recorded for this clonotype. This rearrangement joins TRBV12-3 or TRBV12-4 to TRBJ1-5; 9 nucleotides align to TRBD1. This CDR3 has 16 residues. J was trimmed by 2 bases and V by 6 bases; bases with no gene match: 8. The DNA for the CDR3 is TGTGCCAGCAGCCCAGGACAGGGGCTGCGCAATCAGCCCCAGCATTTT. Its translation: CASSPGQGLRNQPQHF.

Ten or more counts support this clonotype. The chain links TRBV2 to TRBJ1-6, with 7 bases that match TRBD1. The CDR3 runs to 14 residues. Germline CDR1 SNHLY, CDR2 FYNNEI. V dropped 6 bases and J dropped 5; count of bases not matched to a gene: 4. CDR3 loop: CASRGDSHNSPLHF. The CDR3 nucleotides are TGTGCCAGCAGGGGGGACAGCCATAATTCACCCCTCCACTTT.

This chain uses TRBV2 with TRBJ1-2, with TRBD1 matching 8 bases. V lost 2 bases and J lost 4; bases outside the gene matches: 9. CDR1 is SNHLY and CDR2 is FYNNEI in the germline V gene. This CDR3 region has 16 residues. In DNA form, the CDR3 reads TGTGCCAGCAGTGAATTGAGACAGGGGATACCCTATGGCTACACCTTC. Residues: CASSELRQGIPYGYTF.

In this sample, this clonotype turned up many times. The chain is built from TRBV20-1 and TRBJ2-7, with D perhaps TRBD2 (5 bases). Trimming removed 8 bases at V and 5 bases at J, with 10 bases between. In germline, CDR1 is DFQATT, CDR2 SNEGSKA (reference sequence). The CDR3 extends over 10 amino acids. This chain's CDR3 is CSKTGDEQYF. The CDR3, as DNA: TGCAGTAAGACCGGGGACGAGCAGTACTTC.

This clonotype was detected ten times or more. This chain joins TRBV10-3 and TRBJ2-7; TRBD2 agrees at 7 bases. J gave up 2 bases and V 0 bases, and 7 bases lay outside the gene matches. Germline loops: CDR1 ENHRY, CDR2 SYGVKD. The CDR3 covers 16 residues. CDR3 residues: CAISESSGGRTYEQYF. The CDR3 DNA reads TGTGCCATCAGTGAGTCCTCGGGCGGGAGAACCTACGAGCAGTACTTC.